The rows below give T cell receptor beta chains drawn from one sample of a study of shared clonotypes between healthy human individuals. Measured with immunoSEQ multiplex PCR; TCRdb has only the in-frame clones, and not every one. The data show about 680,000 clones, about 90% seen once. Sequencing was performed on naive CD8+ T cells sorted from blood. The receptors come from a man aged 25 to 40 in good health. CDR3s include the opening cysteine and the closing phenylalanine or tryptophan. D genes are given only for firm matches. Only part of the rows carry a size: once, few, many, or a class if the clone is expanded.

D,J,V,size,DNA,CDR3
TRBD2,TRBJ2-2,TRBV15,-,TGTGCCACCAGCAGGGCGGGGGCGAACACCGGGGAGCTGTTTTTT,CATSRAGANTGELFF
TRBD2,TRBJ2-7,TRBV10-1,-,TGCGCCAGCAGCCCCGGGACTAGCGGGAGAACCTACGAGCAGTACTTC,CASSPGTSGRTYEQYF
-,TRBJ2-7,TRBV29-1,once,TGCAGCGCCGGGACCGACGGCGAGCAGTACTTC,CSAGTDGEQYF
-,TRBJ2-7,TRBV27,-,TGTGCCAGCAGCCTCACCGGGATTTCCTACGAGCAGTACTTC,CASSLTGISYEQYF
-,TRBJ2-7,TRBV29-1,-,TGCAGCGTTGAAGGCAGGCACTACGAGCAGTACTTC,CSVEGRHYEQYF
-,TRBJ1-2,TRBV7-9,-,TGTGCCAGCAGCTACGACAGTTCATTCCTTAACTATGGCTACACCTTC,CASSYDSSFLNYGYTF
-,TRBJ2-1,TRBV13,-,TGTGCCAGCAGCCCTTGGCAAGGGGAGCAGTTCTTC,CASSPWQGEQFF
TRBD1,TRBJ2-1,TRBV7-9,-,TGTGCCAGCAGCCAGGGACAGACCTTCTCCGAGTTCTTC,CASSQGQTFSEFF
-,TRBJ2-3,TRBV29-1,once,TGCAGCGTTGAAGGAGAGTTGGGCGGACCAGATACGCAGTATTTT,CSVEGELGGPDTQYF
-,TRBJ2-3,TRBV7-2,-,TGTGCCAGCAGCTCATGGGACTCGCTACCAGATACGCAGTATTTT,CASSSWDSLPDTQYF
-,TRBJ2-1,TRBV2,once,TGTGCCAGCAGTGATTTGGCAGACCGGGACTATGAGCAGTTCTTC,CASSDLADRDYEQFF
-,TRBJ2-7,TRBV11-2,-,TGTGCCAGCAGCGTAAGCGGAGAACTCTACGAGCAGTACTTC,CASSVSGELYEQYF
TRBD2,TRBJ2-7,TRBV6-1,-,TGTGCCAGCAGTGCACTAGGGGCTAGCGGGACCTGGGCCGAGCAGTACTTC,CASSALGASGTWAEQYF
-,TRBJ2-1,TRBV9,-,TGTGCCAGCAGCGTAGGGATCAAAGCAGCGGCTCAGCAGTTCTTC,CASSVGIKAAAQQFF
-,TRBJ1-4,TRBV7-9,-,TGTGCCAGCAAGAACAGCGCAAATGAAAAACTGTTTTTT,CASKNSANEKLFF
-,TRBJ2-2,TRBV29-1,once,TGCAGCACCTCCGGGACAACGAACACCGGGGAGCTGTTTTTT,CSTSGTTNTGELFF
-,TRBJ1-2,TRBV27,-,TGTGCCAGCAGTACACGCGGTACTAACCGCTACTATGGCTACACCTTC,CASSTRGTNRYYGYTF
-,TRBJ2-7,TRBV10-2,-,TGCGCCAGCAGTGATTTGGGTTACGAGCAGTACTTC,CASSDLGYEQYF
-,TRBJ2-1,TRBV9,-,TGTGCCAGCGGGCGGCTATACAATGAGCAGTTCTTC,CASGRLYNEQFF
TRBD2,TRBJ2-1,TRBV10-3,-,TGTGCCATCAGTGATGGCGGGAGCTCCAATGAGCAGTTCTTC,CAISDGGSSNEQFF
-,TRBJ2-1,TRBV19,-,TGTGCCACCTCTACCAGCGGTGCGATAGAGCAGTTCTTC,CATSTSGAIEQFF
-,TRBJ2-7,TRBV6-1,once,TGTGCCAGCAGTGACAGGGGGGTTTCCTACGAGCAGTACTTC,CASSDRGVSYEQYF